Shown below are 23 T cell receptor beta chains from a single sample sequenced in a study of T-cell memory formation after mild COVID-19. In TCRdb, the 5' RACE reads were re-called with MiXCR into one record per CDR3 protein. The sample holds 170,000 or so distinct CDR3 sequences, about 20% seen once. The sequencing input was PBMCs or a T cell subset sorted from them (not recorded which). The receptors derive from an adult woman who had mild COVID-19 (a few samples of this study predate the infection). Cell type and time point are not known.

This clonotype was counted between two and nine times. In nucleotides, the CDR3 is TGTGCTAGTGGTTTGAACGTGGGGAACACTGAAGCTTTCTTT. Residues: CASGLNVGNTEAFF. The chain joins TRBV12-5 to TRBJ1-1; unclear D gene. Trimming removed 2 bases at V and 1 base at J, with 8 bases between. The CDR3 has 14 residues. Germline-derived CDR1 and CDR2 are LGHNT and FRNRAP.

The rearrangement uses TRBV18 and TRBJ2-5, with D hard to call. The V end was cut by 3 bases, the J end by 2 bases, with 7 bases between. This CDR3 region has 13 residues. Germline loops: CDR1 KGHSH, CDR2 LQKENI. The CDR3 reads CASSPSPQETQYF. The CDR3 DNA follows: TGTGCCAGCTCACCGTCCCCACAAGAGACCCAGTACTTC. The full variable domain, its missing parts supplied by reference TRBV18 and TRBJ2-5, is NAGVMQNPRHLVRRRGQEARLRCSPMKGHSHVYWYRQLPEEGLKFMVYLQKENIIDESGMPKERFSAEFPKEGPSILRIQQVVRGDSAAYFCASSPSPQETQYFGPGTRLLVL.

There are a few counts of this clonotype. The chain has TRBV19 and TRBJ2-2; 11 bases line up with TRBD2. Per germline, CDR1 LNHDA and CDR2 SQIVND (reference sequence). V shed 6 bases and J 4 bases; nucleotides not matched to a gene: 10. This CDR3 is built from 17 residues. The DNA of the CDR3 is TGTGCCAGTAGGATCCCCCCCGGGACTAGCGGCACCGGGGAGCTGTTTTTT. Translated, it gives CASRIPPGTSGTGELFF.

This clonotype was seen more than once but under ten times. V is TRBV2 and J is TRBJ2-7; TRBD1 matches 9 bases. The CDR3 is 16 amino acids. Looked up from germline, CDR1 is SNHLY and CDR2 is FYNNEI. The junction had 7 bases not matched to a gene; V was cut back by 4 bases and J by 0 bases. The CDR3 loop is CASSGGTGTSSYEQYF. The CDR3, as DNA: TGTGCCAGCAGTGGGGGGACAGGGACCAGCTCCTACGAGCAGTACTTC.

This clonotype was recorded a few times. This chain uses TRBV10-3 with TRBJ1-5; tentative D call: TRBD1 (5 bases). The germline CDR1 and CDR2 sequences are ENHRY and SYGVKD. The germline V and J ends were trimmed by 3 bases and 3 bases, with 9 bases remaining between them. This CDR3 has 14 amino acids. The CDR3 DNA reads TGTGCCATCAGTGATGGGGACTTCAATCAGCCCCAGCATTTT. Its translation is CAISDGDFNQPQHF.

Only a few counts were recorded for this clonotype. The rearrangement joins TRBV7-3 to TRBJ2-1; 10 bases align to TRBD2. V was pared by 6 bases and J by 3 bases, with 11 bases of the junction left unmatched. Germline V lookup: CDR1 SGHTA, CDR2 FQGTGA. The CDR3 has 17 residues. The CDR3 reads CASSPSGSGINYNEQFF. DNA for the CDR3: TGTGCCAGCAGTCCTAGCGGGAGTGGGATAAACTACAATGAGCAGTTCTTC.

The gene calls are TRBV30 and TRBJ1-1; D remains unclear. Germline CDR1 and CDR2: GTSNPN and SVGIG (reference sequence). The CDR3 totals 15 residues. Trimming cost V 0 bases and J 0 bases, with 11 bases left between them. CDR3 in DNA: TGTGCCTGGAGTGTACGAGTAGGGATGAACACTGAAGCTTTCTTT. This encodes CAWSVRVGMNTEAFF.

In this sample, this clonotype turned up a few times. The chain carries TRBV4-3 and TRBJ1-2; D is ambiguous. The V end lost 4 bases, the J end lost 8 bases, and 17 bases lay between the germline ends. The CDR3 is 14 residues long. CDR1 and CDR2 from the germline V gene are LGHNA and YSLEER. CDR3 amino acids: CASSPGLGVEGYTF. CDR3 in DNA: TGCGCCAGCAGCCCTGGTCTCGGGGTTGAGGGCTACACCTTC.

This CDR3 is CASSLGSLNEAFF. The CDR3 region has the DNA TGTGCCAGCAGTTTAGGAAGTTTGAATGAAGCTTTCTTT. V gene TRBV12-3 or TRBV12-4 combines with J gene TRBJ1-1; D ambiguous. The V gene lost 1 base and the J gene lost 7 bases, with 10 bases spanning the gap. The CDR3 sequence is 13 residues long.

The chain couples TRBV9 to TRBJ2-7, with TRBD1 matching 9 bases. This CDR3 spans 16 amino acids. Unmatched junction bases numbered 9, after V lost 3 bases and J lost 2 bases. CDR1 SGDLS and CDR2 YYNGEE come from the germline V gene. The CDR3 sequence: CASSGEPGQGTYEQYF. The DNA for the CDR3 is TGTGCCAGCAGCGGCGAACCGGGACAGGGCACCTACGAGCAGTACTTC.

The chain uses TRBV7-6 and TRBJ2-7; D is ambiguous. CDR1 SGHVS and CDR2 FNYEAQ come from the germline V gene. The V end lost 1 base, the J end lost 0 bases, and 10 bases lay between the germline ends. This CDR3 region has 15 residues. The CDR3 loop reads CASSLEPKSSYEQYF. As DNA, the CDR3 is TGTGCCAGCAGCTTAGAGCCCAAGAGCTCCTACGAGCAGTACTTC.

This clonotype was detected only a few times. This chain uses TRBV20-1 with TRBJ1-1; D is possibly TRBD1 (5 bases). V lost 6 bases and J lost 8, with 10 bases in between. The CDR3 extends over 10 amino acids. The germline V gene has CDR1 DFQATT and CDR2 SNEGSKA (reference sequence). The CDR3 sequence: CSAPAGEAFF. CDR3 coding DNA: TGCAGTGCCCCTGCAGGGGAAGCTTTCTTT.

The gene calls are TRBV29-1 and TRBJ1-5; D ambiguous. Per the germline V gene, CDR1 is SQVTM and CDR2 is ANQGSEA. The ends were cut back, 4 bases at V and 0 bases at J, with 7 bases in the middle. The CDR3 loop spans 13 amino acids. CDR3 DNA: TGCAGCGTTGCGGACGGTAGCAATCAGCCCCAGCATTTT. It codes for CSVADGSNQPQHF.

This clonotype was counted only a few times. The chain links TRBV19 to TRBJ2-1; D not certain. This CDR3 region has 13 residues. Per germline, CDR1 LNHDA and CDR2 SQIVND (reference sequence). V lost 5 bases and J lost 10, with 15 bases in between. CDR3 loop: CASSPAGGKEQFF. The CDR3 nucleotides read TGTGCCAGTAGTCCCGCCGGTGGGAAAGAGCAGTTCTTC. Based on the CDR3 plus reference TRBV19 and TRBJ2-1, the full variable domain is DGGITQSPKYLFRKEGQNVTLSCEQNLNHDAMYWYRQDPGQGLRLIYYSQIVNDFQKGDIAEGYSVSREKKESFPLTVTSAQKNPTAFYLCASSPAGGKEQFFGPGTRLTVL.

This sequence joins TRBV19 and TRBJ1-6; D is unresolved. The V end lost 3 bases, the J end lost 10 bases, and 13 bases lay between the germline ends. CDR1 is LNHDA, CDR2 SQIVND, per germline (reference sequence). The CDR3 is 14 amino acids. The CDR3 reads CASSIGIEPSPLHF. The CDR3 DNA follows: TGTGCCAGTAGTATCGGGATCGAGCCCTCACCCCTCCACTTT.

J is TRBJ2-5 and V is TRBV9, with 10 bases matching TRBD2. Unmatched junction bases numbered 4, after V lost 3 bases and J lost 5 bases. The CDR3 is made up of 14 amino acids. Germline-derived CDR1 and CDR2 are SGDLS and YYNGEE. CDR3 DNA sequence: TGTGCCAGCAGCGGGCTAGCGGGGGAGGAGACCCAGTACTTC. Translation gives CASSGLAGEETQYF.

This clonotype was detected a few times. The chain carries TRBV12-3 or TRBV12-4 and TRBJ2-7; perhaps D is TRBD1 or TRBD2 (6 bases each). The CDR3 spans 14 residues. Trimming cost V 1 base and J 2 bases, with 9 bases left between them. CDR3 in amino acids: CASSLGGDTYEQYF. CDR3 bases: TGTGCCAGCAGTTTAGGCGGGGACACCTACGAGCAGTACTTC.

This clonotype was seen a handful of times. The chain joins TRBV4-1 to TRBJ1-5; D call uncertain. Looked up from germline, CDR1 is MGHRA and CDR2 is YSYEKL. CDR3 length equals 14 residues. V lost 2 bases to trimming and J lost 4 bases, with 9 bases between them. The CDR3 coding sequence is TGCGCCAGCAGCCAAAGAGGGTCTAATCAGCCCCAGCATTTT. Its protein product is CASSQRGSNQPQHF.

As to this clonotype: Sequence at one end of the junction differs from germline and may be a read error. The CDR3 loop is CASSEDLLAGEVDTQYF. CDR3 bases: TGCGCCAGCAGCGAAGACCTTCTAGCGGGAGAGGTTGATACGCAGTATTTT. V and J are TRBV4-3 and TRBJ2-3, with 10 bases aligning to TRBD2. Germline assignment: CDR1 LGHNA and CDR2 YSLEER. The CDR3 spans 17 residues.

This clonotype appeared a few times. The rearrangement uses TRBV4-1 and TRBJ2-7; TRBD1 matches at 7 bases. CDR1 is MGHRA, CDR2 YSYEKL, per germline. V dropped 3 bases and J dropped 2; count of bases not matched to a gene: 4. This CDR3 has 14 amino acids. CDR3 in amino acids: CASSHGTETYEQYF. The CDR3 bases are TGCGCCAGCAGCCATGGGACAGAAACCTACGAGCAGTACTTC.

Only a few counts were recorded for this clonotype. This chain connects TRBV21-1 to TRBJ1-2; TRBD1, the table's D call, was not compared with the DNA. TRBV21-1 is designated a pseudogene. The CDR3 contains 20 residues. DNA for the CDR3: TGTGCCAGCAGCAAATCGGCTCTCGCCCGGGACACAGAGCAAAACTATGGCTACACCTTC. Translation: CASSKSALARDTEQNYGYTF.

This clonotype was counted many times. The chain combines TRBV5-1 with TRBJ2-1; TRBD1 is a possible D gene (6 bases). The CDR3 contains 17 residues. CDR1 and CDR2 (germline): SGHRS, YFSETQ. V lost 3 bases, J lost 4 bases, and 20 bases lay in between. The CDR3 DNA follows: TGCGCCAGCAGCTGGGTGGGGGACCCGGGACATTACAATGAGCAGTTCTTC. Protein product: CASSWVGDPGHYNEQFF.

This clonotype occurred a few times. This chain connects TRBV7-3 to TRBJ2-5; TRBD2 might be the D (7 bases). Trimming left V 5 bases short and J 5 bases short, with 15 bases between. CDR3 size: 14 residues. From germline, CDR1 is SGHTA and CDR2 FQGTGA. CDR3 sequence reads: CASSLSGGRETQYF. Here the CDR3 DNA reads TGTGCCAGCAGCCTGTCGGGGGGCCGGGAGACCCAGTACTTC.